The sequence of this T cell receptor beta chain was determined in a study of shared clonotypes between healthy human individuals. Points from the study as a whole: The four-donor shared clonotypes exceeded non-shared clonotypes in generation probability, with non-shared ones scoring lower. A handful of donors had around 5% of their naive CD4 clonotypes in common.

A note on this clone: Its antigen remains unknown.

This table comes from immunoSEQ multiplex PCR, and its TCRdb copy is limited to in-frame clones, with some not included. The table records some 2,500,000 clones, approximately 93% of them present only once. Memory CD4+ cells were the fraction left after CD45RA+ naive selection. The receptor was isolated from a man in his late teens or twenties in good health. Some clones in this sample may be carry-over from other donors' samples. The sample was naive CD4+ T cells from PBMCs. Described subset: CD45RA+ positively selected.

CDR3 sequence (DNA): TGTGCCAGCAAAGTCGAACCCTCTGGAAACACCATATATTTT. Translated, it gives CASKVEPSGNTIYF. The chain recombines TRBV6-1 with TRBJ1-3; D is ambiguous. The V gene lost 7 bases and the J gene lost 0 bases, with 10 bases spanning the gap. This CDR3 spans 14 amino acids. Looked up from germline, CDR1 is MNHNS and CDR2 is SASEGT.